This passage covers 25 T cell receptor beta chains from one sample sequenced in a study of Graves' ophthalmopathy and Graves' hyperthyroidism. The authors amplified TCR beta CDR3 regions from RNA transcripts. First-round RT-PCR with HTBI primers preceded a second-round multiplex PCR. Using its own MiXCR run on the multiplex PCR reads, TCRdb lists one record per CDR3 protein. The data show hundreds of thousands of distinct CDR3 sequences, just over 40% seen once. The specimen sequenced was peripheral blood. All receptors come from an adult man with Graves' ophthalmopathy.

Many counts were recorded for this clonotype. V usage is TRBV7-2 and J usage is TRBJ1-4; TRBD1 matches at 9 bases. Losses at the gene ends were 3 bases for V and 5 bases for J; bases not matched to a gene: 7. The CDR3 covers 16 residues. Germline V gene lookup returns CDR1 SGHTA and CDR2 FQGNSA. CDR3 DNA: TGTGCCAGCAGCTTTAGACAGGGGGGGGCGAATGAAAAACTGTTTTTT. Protein sequence: CASSFRQGGANEKLFF.

This clonotype was detected many times. This chain connects TRBV9 to TRBJ2-5; no reliable D call. Germline CDR1 reads SGDLS; CDR2 reads YYNGEE. The CDR3 loop spans 14 amino acids. Trimming took off 0 bases at V and 2 bases at J, with 8 bases between the two ends. CDR3 in DNA: TGTGCCAGCAGCGTAGAGTCTGGGCAAGAGACCCAGTACTTC. Protein: CASSVESGQETQYF.

This clonotype was counted ten times or more. The chain uses TRBV7-9 and TRBJ1-3; no definite D call. CDR1 and CDR2 (germline): SEHNR, FQNEAQ (reference sequence). This CDR3 is built from 15 residues. V lost 1 base to trimming and J lost 0 bases, with 7 bases between them. For the CDR3, the DNA is TGTGCCAGCAGCTTAGGGGCACTCTCTGGAAACACCATATATTTT. Translation gives CASSLGALSGNTIYF.

This clonotype was detected ten times or more. The CDR3 nucleotides are TGTGCCAGCAGCACAGGAGGGATCAGGGGGATAGAGACCCAGTACTTC. Translated: CASSTGGIRGIETQYF. V is TRBV7-2 and J is TRBJ2-5; perhaps TRBD1 as D (7 bases). Trimming pared 5 bases from V and 4 bases from J, leaving 20 bases between. CDR1 SGHTA and CDR2 FQGNSA come from the germline V gene. The length of the CDR3 is 16 residues.

This clonotype was counted at least ten times. The chain joins TRBV7-2 to TRBJ2-7; D assignment may be TRBD1 or TRBD2 (5 bases each). The CDR3 is 14 amino acids. V was trimmed by 5 bases and J by 4 bases, leaving 15 bases between them. CDR1 is SGHTA and CDR2 is FQGNSA in the germline V gene. The CDR3: CASSQQWGSYEQYF. The CDR3 DNA reads TGTGCCAGCAGCCAGCAGTGGGGGTCGTACGAGCAGTACTTC.

The V call is TRBV13, the J call TRBJ1-5; 9 nucleotides agree with TRBD1. Germline CDR1 and CDR2: PRHDT and FYEKMQ (reference sequence). This CDR3 comprises 18 residues. V was clipped by 0 bases and J by 3 bases; unmatched bases: 9. As DNA, the CDR3 is TGTGCCAGCAGCTTAGGCCCAACAGGGGGCTTGAACAATCAGCCCCAGCATTTT. It is translated as CASSLGPTGGLNNQPQHF.

The chain couples TRBV6-6 to TRBJ2-7; tentatively, D is TRBD1 (5 bases). Germline loops: CDR1 MNHNY, CDR2 SVGAGI (reference sequence). This CDR3 comprises 14 residues. Trimming removed 6 bases from V and 1 base from J, with 13 bases in between. This CDR3 is CASRITGTSYEQYF. CDR3 in DNA: TGTGCCAGCAGAATTACAGGAACTTCCTACGAGCAGTACTTC.

In this sample, this clonotype turned up a few times. The genes are TRBV10-3 and TRBJ1-6; 9 bases align to TRBD1. CDR3 size: 15 residues. The germline gives CDR1 ENHRY, CDR2 SYGVKD. The V and J ends lost 10 bases and 10 bases, in that order; junction bases with no gene match: 14. CDR3 loop: CASSQDGTGTSPLHF. CDR3 nucleotide sequence: TGTGCCAGCTCCCAGGACGGGACAGGGACCTCACCCCTCCACTTT.

This clonotype was counted many times. The V call is TRBV7-9, the J call TRBJ2-2; no reliable D call. CDR1 is SEHNR, CDR2 FQNEAQ, per germline (reference sequence). The CDR3 runs 13 residues. With 2 bases removed from V and 6 bases from J, the gap between germline ends came to 7 bases. The CDR3 reads CASSLQGAGELFF. The CDR3 region has the DNA TGTGCCAGCAGCTTACAAGGTGCCGGGGAGCTGTTTTTT.

This clonotype was recorded once. A junction end diverges from the germline sequence, so it may reflect a read error. The V gene is TRBV10-3, the J gene TRBJ1-1; D unresolved. CDR1 and CDR2 from the germline V gene are ENHRY and SYGVKD. This CDR3 contains 16 residues. CDR3 DNA: TGTGCCAGCAGTTACTTTACGTCGACAAGTCCCACTGAAGCTTTCTTT. Encoded protein: CASSYFTSTSPTEAFF.

This clonotype showed up many times. J is TRBJ1-6 and V is TRBV19; no reliable D call. Trimming removed 5 bases from V and 8 bases from J, with 10 bases in between. The CDR3 has 13 amino acids. Germline V gene lookup returns CDR1 LNHDA and CDR2 SQIVND (reference sequence). The CDR3 here is CASSDSGDSPLHF. CDR3 in DNA: TGTGCCAGTAGTGACTCCGGAGATTCACCCCTCCACTTT.

This clonotype has at least ten counts. This chain links TRBV12-3 or TRBV12-4 with TRBJ1-2; D ambiguous. V was shortened by 3 bases and J by 1 base, with 15 bases between the two germline ends. CDR3 length: 16 amino acids. The CDR3 bases are TGTGCCAGCAGTTTCTTCGCGCAGGCCGATAACTATGGCTACACCTTC. Translating gives CASSFFAQADNYGYTF.

The chain links TRBV6-1 to TRBJ1-1; no clear D gene. Trimming cost V 2 bases and J 6 bases, with 13 bases left between them. CDR1 MNHNS and CDR2 SASEGT come from the germline V gene. The CDR3 sequence is 14 residues long. The CDR3: CASSELYGRSEAFF. CDR3 sequence (DNA): TGTGCCAGCAGTGAATTATATGGGAGATCTGAAGCTTTCTTT.

This sequence joins TRBV7-8 and TRBJ1-1, with D unclear. Germline loops: CDR1 SGHVS, CDR2 FQNEAQ. The CDR3 covers 18 residues. V gave up 5 bases and J gave up 2 bases, with 24 bases separating them. This chain's CDR3 is CASSGPRYPSDSNTEAFF. CDR3 in DNA: TGTGCCAGCAGCGGTCCACGATACCCAAGTGATTCCAACACTGAAGCTTTCTTT.

This clonotype was seen at least ten times. The genes are TRBV7-9 and TRBJ1-2, with D unclear. CDR1 is SEHNR, CDR2 FQNEAQ, per germline (reference sequence). The CDR3 sequence is 14 residues long. Trimming stripped 4 bases from V and 4 bases from J, with 13 bases between. The CDR3 protein is CASSSLGPSYGYTF. CDR3 in DNA: TGTGCCAGCAGCTCACTTGGGCCCAGCTATGGCTACACCTTC.

This clonotype was recorded at least ten times. The chain joins TRBV10-3 to TRBJ1-4, with no clear D. The ends were cut back, 9 bases at V and 0 bases at J, with 8 bases in the middle. The CDR3 has 13 amino acids. Germline-derived CDR1 and CDR2 are ENHRY and SYGVKD. In nucleotides, the CDR3 is TGTGCCATTGGAGCAGCAACTAATGAAAAACTGTTTTTT. The encoded protein is CAIGAATNEKLFF.

The chain recombines TRBV12-3 or TRBV12-4 with TRBJ2-2, with D hard to call. Trimming removed 3 bases from V and 2 bases from J, with 13 bases in between. This CDR3 has 16 amino acids. CDR3 in amino acids: CASSFHRASNTGELFF. The CDR3 DNA is TGTGCCAGCAGTTTCCACCGGGCCTCAAACACCGGGGAGCTGTTTTTT.

Concerning this clonotype itself: This clone may be a read error of a much larger clone one base away. The V gene is TRBV2, the J gene TRBJ1-1; D may be TRBD1 (6 bases). The CDR3 has 15 amino acids. Per germline, CDR1 SNHLY and CDR2 FYNNEI. The CDR3 here is CATSSQGDMNTEAFF. CDR3 coding DNA: TGTGCCACCAGTTCACAGGGTGACATGAACACTGAAGCTTTCTTT.

This chain joins TRBV20-1 and TRBJ2-5; 10 positions agree with TRBD2. The CDR3 totals 14 residues. Germline V gene sequence: CDR1 DFQATT, CDR2 SNEGSKA (reference sequence). V lost 4 bases to trimming and J lost 3 bases; unmatched junction nucleotides: 5. The CDR3 region is CSATSGRAKETQYF. The CDR3 coding sequence is TGCAGTGCTACAAGCGGGAGGGCGAAAGAGACCCAGTACTTC.

The chain recombines TRBV19 with TRBJ1-6; 9 bases match TRBD1. Unmatched junction bases numbered 9, after V lost 11 bases and J lost 7 bases. Germline V gene sequence: CDR1 LNHDA, CDR2 SQIVND (reference sequence). The CDR3 is made up of 14 amino acids. The CDR3 spells CAWSGGQGNSPLHF. For the CDR3, the DNA is TGTGCCTGGAGCGGCGGACAGGGGAATTCACCCCTCCACTTT. Supplemented by reference TRBV19 and TRBJ1-6, the full variable domain reads DGGITQSPKYLFRKEGQNVTLSCEQNLNHDAMYWYRQDPGQGLRLIYYSQIVNDFQKGDIAEGYSVSREKKESFPLTVTSAQKNPTAFYLCAWSGGQGNSPLHFGNGTRLTVT.

The V call is TRBV10-3, the J call TRBJ2-5; the match to TRBD1 covers 8 bases. Germline CDR1 ENHRY, CDR2 SYGVKD. J lost 9 bases, V lost 10 bases, and 16 bases had no gene match. CDR3 size: 14 residues. In DNA form, the CDR3 reads TGTGCCAGCAATACCGGGACAGGATGGGAGGCCCAGTACTTC. Translated: CASNTGTGWEAQYF.

Ten or more counts support this clonotype. The rearrangement uses TRBV19 and TRBJ1-5, with D unresolved. Germline CDR1 is LNHDA and CDR2 is SQIVND (reference sequence). Trimming took off 8 bases at V and 6 bases at J, with 11 bases between the two ends. This CDR3 has 12 residues. CDR3 in DNA: TGTGCCAGTGAGTCAGGCGGTCAGCCCCAGCATTTT. Amino acid sequence: CASESGGQPQHF.

Turning to this clonotype: This may be a read error: a much more frequent sequence differs by one nucleotide. This chain joins TRBV11-3 and TRBJ2-5, with 12 bases aligning to TRBD2. Looked up from germline, CDR1 is SGHNT and CDR2 is YENEEA. This CDR3 contains 17 residues. Trimming cost V 5 bases and J 2 bases; bases outside gene matches: 9. The CDR3 sequence: CASSPINLAGGQETQYF. In DNA form, the CDR3 reads TGTGCCAGCAGCCCTATTAATCTAGCGGGGGGGCAAGAGACCCAGTACTTC.

This clonotype has just a few counts. Given the absence of the conserved phenylalanine or tryptophan at the CDR3 end, a read error is likely. The DNA is omitted, as the CDR3 cannot be located on it reliably, and the CDR3 follows TCRdb's listing. This chain joins TRBV10-3 and TRBJ2-6. The CDR3 is 8 amino acids in total, end residues counted. The germline CDR1 and CDR2 sequences are ENHRY and SYGVKD. CDR3 protein: CASSATDT.

The V and J genes are TRBV6-5 and TRBJ1-6, with 7 bases fitting TRBD1. The CDR3 runs to 17 residues. V was pared by 5 bases and J by 1 base, with 8 bases of the junction left unmatched. Germline V gives CDR1 MNHEY, CDR2 SVGAGI. The CDR3 bases are TGTGCCAGCAGTAGGAGACAGGGAAATTCCTATAATTCACCCCTCCACTTT. It encodes CASSRRQGNSYNSPLHF.